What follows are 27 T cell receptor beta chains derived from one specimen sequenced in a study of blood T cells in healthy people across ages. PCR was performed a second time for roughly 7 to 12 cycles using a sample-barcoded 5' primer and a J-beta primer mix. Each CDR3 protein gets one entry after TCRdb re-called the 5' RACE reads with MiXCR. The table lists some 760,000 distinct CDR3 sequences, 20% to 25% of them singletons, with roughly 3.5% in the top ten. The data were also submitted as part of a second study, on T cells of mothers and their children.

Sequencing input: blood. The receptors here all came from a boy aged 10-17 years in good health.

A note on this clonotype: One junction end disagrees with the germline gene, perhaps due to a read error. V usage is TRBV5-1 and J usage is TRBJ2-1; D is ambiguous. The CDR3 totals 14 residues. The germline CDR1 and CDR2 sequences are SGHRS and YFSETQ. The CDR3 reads CTSSSVQAWDEQFF. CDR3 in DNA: TGCACCAGCAGCTCGGTTCAGGCTTGGGATGAGCAGTTCTTC.

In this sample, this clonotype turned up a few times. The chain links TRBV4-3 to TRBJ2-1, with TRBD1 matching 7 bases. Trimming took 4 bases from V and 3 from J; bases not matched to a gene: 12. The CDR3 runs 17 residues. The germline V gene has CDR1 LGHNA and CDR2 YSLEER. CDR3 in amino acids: CASSLDGTVGSYNEQFF. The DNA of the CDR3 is TGCGCCAGCAGCCTAGATGGGACAGTTGGGAGCTACAATGAGCAGTTCTTC.

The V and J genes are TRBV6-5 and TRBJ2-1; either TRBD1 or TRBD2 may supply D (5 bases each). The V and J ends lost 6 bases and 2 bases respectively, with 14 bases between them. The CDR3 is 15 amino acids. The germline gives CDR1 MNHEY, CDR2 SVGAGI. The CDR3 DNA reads TGTGCCAGCAGGGGACCCGGCGGCACCTACAATGAGCAGTTCTTC. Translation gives CASRGPGGTYNEQFF.

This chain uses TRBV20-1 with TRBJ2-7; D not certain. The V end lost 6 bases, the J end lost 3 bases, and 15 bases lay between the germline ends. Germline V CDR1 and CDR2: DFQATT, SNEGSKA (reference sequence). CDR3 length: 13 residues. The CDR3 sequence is CSAEGNSDYEQYF. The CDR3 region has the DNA TGCAGTGCCGAAGGAAACAGTGACTACGAGCAGTACTTC.

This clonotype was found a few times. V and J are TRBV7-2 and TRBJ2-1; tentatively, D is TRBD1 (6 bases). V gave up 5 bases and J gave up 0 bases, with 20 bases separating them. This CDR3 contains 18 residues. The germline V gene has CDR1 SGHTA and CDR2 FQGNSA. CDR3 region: CASSPGQLLTLSYNEQFF. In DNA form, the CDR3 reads TGTGCCAGCAGCCCAGGACAGCTCCTAACCCTCTCCTACAATGAGCAGTTCTTC.

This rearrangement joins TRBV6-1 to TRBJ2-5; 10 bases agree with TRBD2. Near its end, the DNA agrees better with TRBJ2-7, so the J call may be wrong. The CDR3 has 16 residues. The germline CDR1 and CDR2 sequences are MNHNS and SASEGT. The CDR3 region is CASGGLAVGESYEQYF. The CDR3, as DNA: TGTGCCAGCGGTGGACTAGCGGTGGGGGAGTCCTACGAGCAGTACTTC.

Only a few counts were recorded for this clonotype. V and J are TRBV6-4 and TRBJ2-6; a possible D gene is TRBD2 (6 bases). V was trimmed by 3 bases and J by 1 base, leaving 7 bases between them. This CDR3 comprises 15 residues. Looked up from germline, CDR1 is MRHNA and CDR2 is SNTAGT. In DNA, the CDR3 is TGTGCCAGCAGTGAGACTAGTTCTGGGGCCAACGTCCTGACTTTC. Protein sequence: CASSETSSGANVLTF.

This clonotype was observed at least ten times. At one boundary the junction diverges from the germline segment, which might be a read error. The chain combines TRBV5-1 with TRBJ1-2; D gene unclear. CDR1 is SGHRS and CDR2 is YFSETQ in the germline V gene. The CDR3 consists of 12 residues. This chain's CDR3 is CASSLEDYGYTF. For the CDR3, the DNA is TGTGCCAGCAGCTTAGAGGACTATGGCTACACCTTC. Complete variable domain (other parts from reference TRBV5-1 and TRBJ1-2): KAGVTQTPRYLIKTRGQQVTLSCSPISGHRSVSWYQQTPGQGLQFLFEYFSETQRNKGNFPGRFSGRQFSNSRSEMNVSTLELGDSALYLCASSLEDYGYTFGSGTRLTVV.

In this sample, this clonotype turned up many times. The DNA for the CDR3 is TGTGCCACCAGCAGAGGACAGGGGGTTGTGACTAATGAAAAACTGTTTTTT. Protein: CATSRGQGVVTNEKLFF. The chain joins TRBV15 to TRBJ1-4, with 9 bases matching TRBD1. Looked up from germline, CDR1 is LNHNV and CDR2 is YYDKDF (reference sequence). This CDR3 region has 17 residues. The V segment lost 1 base and the J segment 2 bases; nucleotides outside the gene matches: 5.

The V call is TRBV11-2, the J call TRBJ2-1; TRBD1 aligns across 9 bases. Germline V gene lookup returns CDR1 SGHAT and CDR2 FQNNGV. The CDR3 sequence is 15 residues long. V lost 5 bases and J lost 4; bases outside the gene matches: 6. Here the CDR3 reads CASSAGTGLYNEQFF. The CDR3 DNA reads TGTGCCAGCAGCGCCGGGACAGGGTTATACAATGAGCAGTTCTTC.

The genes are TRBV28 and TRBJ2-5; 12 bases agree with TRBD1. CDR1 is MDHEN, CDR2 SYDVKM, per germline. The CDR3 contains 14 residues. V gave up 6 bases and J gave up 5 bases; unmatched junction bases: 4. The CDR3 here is CASRGTGGKETQYF. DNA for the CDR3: TGTGCCAGCAGGGGGACAGGGGGCAAGGAGACCCAGTACTTC.

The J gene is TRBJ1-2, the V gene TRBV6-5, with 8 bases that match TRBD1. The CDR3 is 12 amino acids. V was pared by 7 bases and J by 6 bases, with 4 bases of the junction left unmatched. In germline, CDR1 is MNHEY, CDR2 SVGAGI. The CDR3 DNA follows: TGTGCCAGCACCCTGACAGGGGATGGCTACACCTTC. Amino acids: CASTLTGDGYTF.

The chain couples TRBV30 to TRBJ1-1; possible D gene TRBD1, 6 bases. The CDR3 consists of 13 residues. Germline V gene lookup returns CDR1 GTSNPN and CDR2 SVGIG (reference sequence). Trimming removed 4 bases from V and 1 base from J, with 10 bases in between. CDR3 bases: TGTGCCTGGAAAAGGACAGAGAACACTGAAGCTTTCTTT. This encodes CAWKRTENTEAFF.

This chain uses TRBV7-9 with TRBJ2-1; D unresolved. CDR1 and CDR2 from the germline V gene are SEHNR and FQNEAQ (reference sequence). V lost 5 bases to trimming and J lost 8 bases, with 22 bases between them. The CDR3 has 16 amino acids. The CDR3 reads CASSPGQPGGPHEQFF. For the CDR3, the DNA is TGTGCCAGCAGCCCCGGGCAACCCGGTGGTCCCCATGAGCAGTTCTTC. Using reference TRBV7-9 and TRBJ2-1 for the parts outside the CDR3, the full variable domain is DTGVSQNPRHKITKRGQNVTFRCDPISEHNRLYWYRQTLGQGPEFLTYFQNEAQLEKSRLLSDRFSAERPKGSFSTLEIQRTEQGDSAMYLCASSPGQPGGPHEQFFGPGTRLTVL.

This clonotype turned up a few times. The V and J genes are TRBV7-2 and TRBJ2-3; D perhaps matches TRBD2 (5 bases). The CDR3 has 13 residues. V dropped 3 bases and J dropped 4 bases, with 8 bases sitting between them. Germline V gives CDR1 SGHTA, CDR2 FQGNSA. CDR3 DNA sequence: TGTGCCAGCAGCTTTATGGAGGCAGATACGCAGTATTTT. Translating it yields CASSFMEADTQYF.

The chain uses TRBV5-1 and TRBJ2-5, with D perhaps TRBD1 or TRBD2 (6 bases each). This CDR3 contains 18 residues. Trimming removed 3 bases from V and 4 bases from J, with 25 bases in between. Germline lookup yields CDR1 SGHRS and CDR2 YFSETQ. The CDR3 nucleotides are TGCGCCAGCAGCTCGGAGGGGGGCTGGGTCGGAGGAGGAGAGACCCAGTACTTC. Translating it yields CASSSEGGWVGGGETQYF.

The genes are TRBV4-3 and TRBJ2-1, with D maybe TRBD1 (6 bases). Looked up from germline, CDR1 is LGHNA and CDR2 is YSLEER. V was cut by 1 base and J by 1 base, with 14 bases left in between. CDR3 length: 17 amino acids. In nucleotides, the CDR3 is TGCGCCAGCAGCCAAGGGTACGACAGGTATTCCTACAATGAGCAGTTCTTC. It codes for CASSQGYDRYSYNEQFF.

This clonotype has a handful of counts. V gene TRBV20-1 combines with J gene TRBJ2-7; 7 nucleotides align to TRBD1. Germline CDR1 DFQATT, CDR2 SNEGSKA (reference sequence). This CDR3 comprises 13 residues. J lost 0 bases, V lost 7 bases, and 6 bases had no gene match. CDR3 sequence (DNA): TGCAGTGTCCTGACAGGGCTCTCCTACGAGCAGTACTTC. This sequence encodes CSVLTGLSYEQYF.

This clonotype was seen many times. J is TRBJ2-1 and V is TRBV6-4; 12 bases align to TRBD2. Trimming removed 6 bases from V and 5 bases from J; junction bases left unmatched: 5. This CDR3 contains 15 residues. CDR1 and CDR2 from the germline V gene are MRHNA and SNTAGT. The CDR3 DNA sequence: TGTGCCAGCAGCGAACTAGCGGGGGGACACAATGAGCAGTTCTTC. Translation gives CASSELAGGHNEQFF.

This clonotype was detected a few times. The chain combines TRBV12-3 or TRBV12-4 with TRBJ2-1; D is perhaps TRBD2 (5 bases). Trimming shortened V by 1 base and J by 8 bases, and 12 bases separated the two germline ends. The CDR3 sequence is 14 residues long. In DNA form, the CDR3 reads TGTGCCAGCAGTTTAGACGGGGTTTCCGATGAGCAGTTCTTC. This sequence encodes CASSLDGVSDEQFF.

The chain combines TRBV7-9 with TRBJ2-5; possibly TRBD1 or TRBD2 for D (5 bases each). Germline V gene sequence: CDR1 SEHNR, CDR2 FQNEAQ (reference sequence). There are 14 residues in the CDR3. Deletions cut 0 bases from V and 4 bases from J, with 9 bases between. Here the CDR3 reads CASSLAVGAETQYF. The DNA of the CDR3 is TGTGCCAGCAGCTTAGCCGTCGGGGCAGAGACCCAGTACTTC.

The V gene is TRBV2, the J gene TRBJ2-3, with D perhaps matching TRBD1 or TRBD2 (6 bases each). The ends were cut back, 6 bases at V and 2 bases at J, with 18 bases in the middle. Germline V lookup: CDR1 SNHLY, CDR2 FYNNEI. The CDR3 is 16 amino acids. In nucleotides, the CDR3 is TGTGCCAGCAGCGCTCTGGGGGGCTCACACACAGATACGCAGTATTTT. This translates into CASSALGGSHTDTQYF.

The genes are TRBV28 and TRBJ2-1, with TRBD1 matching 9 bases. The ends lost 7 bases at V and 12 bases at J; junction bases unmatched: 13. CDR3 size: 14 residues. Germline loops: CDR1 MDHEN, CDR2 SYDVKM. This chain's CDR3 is CASTFGDRALGQFF. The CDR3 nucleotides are TGTGCCAGCACCTTCGGGGACAGGGCATTAGGGCAGTTCTTC.

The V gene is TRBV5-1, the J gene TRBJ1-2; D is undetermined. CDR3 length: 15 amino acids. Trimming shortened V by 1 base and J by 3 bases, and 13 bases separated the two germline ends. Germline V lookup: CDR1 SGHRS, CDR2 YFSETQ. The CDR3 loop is CASSLYGEADYGYTF. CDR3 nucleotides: TGCGCCAGCAGCTTGTACGGCGAAGCGGACTATGGCTACACCTTC.

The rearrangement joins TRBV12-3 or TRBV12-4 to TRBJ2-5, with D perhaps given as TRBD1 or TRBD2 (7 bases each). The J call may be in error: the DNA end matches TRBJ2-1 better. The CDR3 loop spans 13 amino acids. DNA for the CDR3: TGTGCCGGGAGGGGGCGGGAATACAATGAGCAGTTCTTC. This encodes CAGRGREYNEQFF.

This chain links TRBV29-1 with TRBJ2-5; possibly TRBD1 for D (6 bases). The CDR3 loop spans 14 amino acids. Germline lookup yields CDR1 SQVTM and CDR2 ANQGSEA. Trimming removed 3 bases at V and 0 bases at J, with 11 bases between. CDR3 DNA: TGCAGCGTTGATGGTGGGGGCAACCAAGAGACCCAGTACTTC. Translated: CSVDGGGNQETQYF.

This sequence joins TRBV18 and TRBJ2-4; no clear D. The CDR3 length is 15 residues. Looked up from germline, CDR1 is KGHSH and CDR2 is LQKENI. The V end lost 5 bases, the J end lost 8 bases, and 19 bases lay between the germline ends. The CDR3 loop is CASSFLGQAADIQYF. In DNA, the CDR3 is TGTGCCAGCTCATTCCTCGGCCAGGCCGCGGACATTCAGTACTTC.